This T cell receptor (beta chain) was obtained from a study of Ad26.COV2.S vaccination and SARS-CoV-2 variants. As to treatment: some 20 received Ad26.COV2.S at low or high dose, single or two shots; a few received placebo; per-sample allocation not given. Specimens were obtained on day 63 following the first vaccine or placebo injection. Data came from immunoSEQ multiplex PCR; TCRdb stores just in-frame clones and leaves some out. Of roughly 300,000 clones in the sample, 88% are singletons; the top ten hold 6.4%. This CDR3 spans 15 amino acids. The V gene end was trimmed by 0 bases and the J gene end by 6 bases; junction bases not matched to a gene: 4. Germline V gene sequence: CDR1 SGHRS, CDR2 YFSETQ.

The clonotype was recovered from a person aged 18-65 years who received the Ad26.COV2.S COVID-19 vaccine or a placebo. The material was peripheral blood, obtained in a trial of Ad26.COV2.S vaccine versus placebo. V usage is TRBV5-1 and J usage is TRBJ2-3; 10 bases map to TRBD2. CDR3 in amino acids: CASSLVLAGADTQYF. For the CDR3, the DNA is TGCGCCAGCAGCTTGGTTCTAGCGGGAGCGGATACGCAGTATTTT.